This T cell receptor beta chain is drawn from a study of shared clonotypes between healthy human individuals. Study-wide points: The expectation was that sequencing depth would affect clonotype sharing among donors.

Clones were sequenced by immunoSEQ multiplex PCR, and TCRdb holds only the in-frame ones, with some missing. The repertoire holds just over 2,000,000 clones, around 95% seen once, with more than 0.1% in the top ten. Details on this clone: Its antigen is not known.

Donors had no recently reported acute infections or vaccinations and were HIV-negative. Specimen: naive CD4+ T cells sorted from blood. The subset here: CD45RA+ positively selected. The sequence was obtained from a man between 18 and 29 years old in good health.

CDR3 nucleotides: TGCAGCGTGCTCCGGACTTCCACAGATACGCAGTATTTT. Protein sequence: CSVLRTSTDTQYF. This chain connects TRBV29-1 to TRBJ2-3; tentative D call: TRBD2 (5 bases). V lost 6 bases and J 2 bases, leaving 12 bases between the germline ends. CDR3 length: 13 residues. Looked up from germline, CDR1 is SQVTM and CDR2 is ANQGSEA.